This is a list of T cell receptor beta chains from one sample in a study of blood T cell repertoires in COVID-19. Data came from immunoSEQ multiplex PCR; TCRdb stores just in-frame clones and leaves some out. Of more than 200,000 clones in the sample, around 82% are singletons; the top ten hold approximately 5%. The sequenced sample was peripheral blood. The receptors shown here come from an elderly woman with active or convalescent COVID-19. The CDR3 runs from the conserved cysteine through the conserved F or W. Fields, in order: D gene, clone size, V gene, J gene, CDR3 DNA, CDR3 protein. D genes are given only for firm matches. Clone size is shown for a subset of rows, as once, few, many or a class of expanded clone.

.	.	TRBV23-1	TRBJ2-5	TGCGCCAGCAGTCAACCACAGGGCAACATCCAAGAGACCCAGTACTTC	CASSQPQGNIQETQYF
.	.	TRBV2	TRBJ1-2	TGTGCCAGCAGTGAAGTCCAGATTTATGGCTACACCTTC	CASSEVQIYGYTF
TRBD2	.	TRBV7-6	TRBJ2-2	TGTGCCAGCAGCTCCTTAGCGGGGGGGAACACCGGGGAGCTGTTTTTT	CASSSLAGGNTGELFF
TRBD2	.	TRBV9	TRBJ2-1	TGTGCCAGCAGCCCTGGAGCGGGGGGCCTCAGCTCCTACAATGAGCAGTTCTTC	CASSPGAGGLSSYNEQFF
TRBD1	once	TRBV30	TRBJ1-5	TGTGCCTGGAGAGACTACCGAACAGGGGATGGCAATCAGCCCCAGCATTTT	CAWRDYRTGDGNQPQHF
.	.	TRBV24-1	TRBJ1-2	TGTGCCACCAGTAGGGGGTATGAGGCGTCGGGCTACACCTTC	CATSRGYEASGYTF
.	.	TRBV5-1	TRBJ1-6	TGCGCCAGCAGAAAACAGGGTTCCTATAATTCACCCCTCCACTTT	CASRKQGSYNSPLHF
.	.	TRBV5-1	TRBJ2-2	TGCGCCAGCAGCTCCACCCGGACACAGAACACCGGGGAGCTGTTTTTT	CASSSTRTQNTGELFF
TRBD1	.	TRBV3-1/TRBV3-2	TRBJ2-1	TGTGCCAGCAGCAACTTACGCCGGGACAGGGACTACAATGAGCAGTTCTTC	CASSNLRRDRDYNEQFF
.	.	TRBV19	TRBJ1-1	TGTGCCAGTAGTAGCCCTGGGGGCCCGATCACTGAAGCTTTCTTT	CASSSPGGPITEAFF
TRBD1	.	TRBV4-2	TRBJ1-2	TGTGCCAGCAGCCCATTGACGGGGACAGGGGGTTATGGCTACACCTTC	CASSPLTGTGGYGYTF
TRBD1	few	TRBV5-1	TRBJ2-1	TGCGCCAGCAATCCCCTGGGGGACAGGGGGTCCAATGAGCAGTTCTTC	CASNPLGDRGSNEQFF
TRBD1	.	TRBV18	TRBJ2-2	TGTGCCAGCTCACGGGAGACAGGGGGCCGGTACACCGGGGAGCTGTTTTTT	CASSRETGGRYTGELFF
TRBD1	once	TRBV7-8	TRBJ1-5	TGTGCCAGCAGCCAGGGACAGGGGGGCGTCATTCAGCCCCAGCATTTT	CASSQGQGGVIQPQHF
TRBD2	.	TRBV18	TRBJ2-2	TGTGCCAGCTCACCTGGGCTAGCGGGAGTCACCGGGGAGCTGTTTTTT	CASSPGLAGVTGELFF
TRBD1	.	TRBV19	TRBJ2-5	TGTGCCAGTAGTATAGGGGCGACAGGGTTGGACACCCAGTACTTC	CASSIGATGLDTQYF
TRBD1	.	TRBV7-6	TRBJ2-7	TGTGCCAGCAGCCGCTTCTACCGGGACAGCTCCTACGAGCAGTACTTC	CASSRFYRDSSYEQYF
.	.	TRBV28	TRBJ2-1	TGTGCCAGCAGTGGCCCTAGGCCTGTTGACAATGAGCAGTTCTTC	CASSGPRPVDNEQFF
TRBD1	.	TRBV6-6	TRBJ2-3	TGTGCCAGCATACTAAGGGACAGGGGTTCGGATACGCAGTATTTT	CASILRDRGSDTQYF
TRBD1	once	TRBV20-1	TRBJ2-7	TGCAGTGCTAGTATGCGGGACAGGGCCTCCTACGAGCAGTACTTC	CSASMRDRASYEQYF
.	.	TRBV18	TRBJ1-2	TGTGCCAGCTCAGAAACGTTACATCCGGGACTGACTACCGGTGGCTACACCTTC	CASSETLHPGLTTGGYTF
.	once	TRBV20-1	TRBJ1-2	TGCAGTGCTAGAGTAGCCTATGGCTACACCTTC	CSARVAYGYTF
.	.	TRBV11-2	TRBJ2-1	TGTGCCAGCAGCCAAACCCCCGGGTCCAATGAGCAGTTCTTC	CASSQTPGSNEQFF
TRBD2	few	TRBV5-4	TRBJ2-1	TGTGCCAGCAGCATCAGCGGGGGGGAATACAATGAGCAGTTCTTC	CASSISGGEYNEQFF
.	once	TRBV25-1	TRBJ2-1	TGTGCCAGCAGTGAATTCGGTAGCGGTGGTGAGCAGTTCTTC	CASSEFGSGGEQFF
TRBD2	.	TRBV5-1	TRBJ2-5	TGCGCCAGCAGCTTGTTAGCGGGTGCGGAGACCCAGTACTTC	CASSLLAGAETQYF
.	.	TRBV29-1	TRBJ1-1	TGCAGCGTTGCTTTGACAGGTACTGAAGCTTTCTTT	CSVALTGTEAFF
TRBD2	.	TRBV2	TRBJ2-3	TGTGCCAGCAGTGTAAGCGGGGGGGCCGGAGATACGCAGTATTTT	CASSVSGGAGDTQYF
TRBD1	once	TRBV19	TRBJ1-5	TGTGCCAGTAGTATCCCGGACAGGGTTGGGGGTCAGCCCCAGCATTTT	CASSIPDRVGGQPQHF
.	.	TRBV3-1/TRBV3-2	TRBJ2-7	TGTGCCAGCAGCCACAGGGACTCCACCTACGAGCAGTACTTC	CASSHRDSTYEQYF
TRBD1	.	TRBV5-1	TRBJ2-5	TGCGCCAGCAACATAGGGGGCCCTCAAGAGACCCAGTACTTC	CASNIGGPQETQYF
TRBD1	.	TRBV19	TRBJ1-5	TGTGCCAGTAGTATAGTTTGGGACAGGGGCAATCAGCCCCAGCATTTT	CASSIVWDRGNQPQHF
.	.	TRBV7-2	TRBJ2-2	TGTGCCAGCAGCCATCGGTTCCGGGTCTCGCGGGACACCGGGGAGCTGTTTTTT	CASSHRFRVSRDTGELFF
TRBD2	.	TRBV19	TRBJ2-2	TGTGCCAGTAGTATTATATCAGCGGGGGGCGGCACCGGGGAGCTGTTTTTT	CASSIISAGGGTGELFF
.	.	TRBV6-6	TRBJ1-6	TGTGCCAGCAGTACCTCCTCGGGTTATAATTCACCCCTCCACTTT	CASSTSSGYNSPLHF
.	.	TRBV10-2	TRBJ1-1	TGCGCCAGCAGTGAGACGGGGGACACTGAAGCTTTCTTT	CASSETGDTEAFF
TRBD1	.	TRBV19	TRBJ1-4	TGTGCCAGTAGCCATTTACAGGGGCCCAATGAAAAACTGTTTTTT	CASSHLQGPNEKLFF
.	.	TRBV28	TRBJ1-6	TGTGCCAGCAAAACAGGGTCCTATAATTCACCCCTCCACTTT	CASKTGSYNSPLHF
TRBD2	.	TRBV19	TRBJ2-3	TGTGCCAGTAGTATCGGACTAGCGGTACCCACAGATACGCAGTATTTT	CASSIGLAVPTDTQYF
TRBD1	.	TRBV7-9	TRBJ1-4	TGTGCCAGCAGCCTACCGACAGGGCTGGCTGAAAAACTGTTTTTT	CASSLPTGLAEKLFF
TRBD2	.	TRBV19	TRBJ2-7	TGTGCCAGTAGTATACGGACTAGCGGGCGATCCTACGAGCAGTACTTC	CASSIRTSGRSYEQYF
TRBD1	.	TRBV4-2	TRBJ2-2	TGTGCCAGCAGCCGCGGGACAGGGGCTTCAGGGGAGCTGTTTTTT	CASSRGTGASGELFF
.	.	TRBV24-1	TRBJ1-5	TGTGCCACCAGTGATTTTCAAAATCAGCCCCAGCATTTT	CATSDFQNQPQHF
TRBD2	.	TRBV29-1	TRBJ2-7	TGCAGCGTCGATATAGCGGGAGGGCCTTCCGAGCAGTACTTC	CSVDIAGGPSEQYF